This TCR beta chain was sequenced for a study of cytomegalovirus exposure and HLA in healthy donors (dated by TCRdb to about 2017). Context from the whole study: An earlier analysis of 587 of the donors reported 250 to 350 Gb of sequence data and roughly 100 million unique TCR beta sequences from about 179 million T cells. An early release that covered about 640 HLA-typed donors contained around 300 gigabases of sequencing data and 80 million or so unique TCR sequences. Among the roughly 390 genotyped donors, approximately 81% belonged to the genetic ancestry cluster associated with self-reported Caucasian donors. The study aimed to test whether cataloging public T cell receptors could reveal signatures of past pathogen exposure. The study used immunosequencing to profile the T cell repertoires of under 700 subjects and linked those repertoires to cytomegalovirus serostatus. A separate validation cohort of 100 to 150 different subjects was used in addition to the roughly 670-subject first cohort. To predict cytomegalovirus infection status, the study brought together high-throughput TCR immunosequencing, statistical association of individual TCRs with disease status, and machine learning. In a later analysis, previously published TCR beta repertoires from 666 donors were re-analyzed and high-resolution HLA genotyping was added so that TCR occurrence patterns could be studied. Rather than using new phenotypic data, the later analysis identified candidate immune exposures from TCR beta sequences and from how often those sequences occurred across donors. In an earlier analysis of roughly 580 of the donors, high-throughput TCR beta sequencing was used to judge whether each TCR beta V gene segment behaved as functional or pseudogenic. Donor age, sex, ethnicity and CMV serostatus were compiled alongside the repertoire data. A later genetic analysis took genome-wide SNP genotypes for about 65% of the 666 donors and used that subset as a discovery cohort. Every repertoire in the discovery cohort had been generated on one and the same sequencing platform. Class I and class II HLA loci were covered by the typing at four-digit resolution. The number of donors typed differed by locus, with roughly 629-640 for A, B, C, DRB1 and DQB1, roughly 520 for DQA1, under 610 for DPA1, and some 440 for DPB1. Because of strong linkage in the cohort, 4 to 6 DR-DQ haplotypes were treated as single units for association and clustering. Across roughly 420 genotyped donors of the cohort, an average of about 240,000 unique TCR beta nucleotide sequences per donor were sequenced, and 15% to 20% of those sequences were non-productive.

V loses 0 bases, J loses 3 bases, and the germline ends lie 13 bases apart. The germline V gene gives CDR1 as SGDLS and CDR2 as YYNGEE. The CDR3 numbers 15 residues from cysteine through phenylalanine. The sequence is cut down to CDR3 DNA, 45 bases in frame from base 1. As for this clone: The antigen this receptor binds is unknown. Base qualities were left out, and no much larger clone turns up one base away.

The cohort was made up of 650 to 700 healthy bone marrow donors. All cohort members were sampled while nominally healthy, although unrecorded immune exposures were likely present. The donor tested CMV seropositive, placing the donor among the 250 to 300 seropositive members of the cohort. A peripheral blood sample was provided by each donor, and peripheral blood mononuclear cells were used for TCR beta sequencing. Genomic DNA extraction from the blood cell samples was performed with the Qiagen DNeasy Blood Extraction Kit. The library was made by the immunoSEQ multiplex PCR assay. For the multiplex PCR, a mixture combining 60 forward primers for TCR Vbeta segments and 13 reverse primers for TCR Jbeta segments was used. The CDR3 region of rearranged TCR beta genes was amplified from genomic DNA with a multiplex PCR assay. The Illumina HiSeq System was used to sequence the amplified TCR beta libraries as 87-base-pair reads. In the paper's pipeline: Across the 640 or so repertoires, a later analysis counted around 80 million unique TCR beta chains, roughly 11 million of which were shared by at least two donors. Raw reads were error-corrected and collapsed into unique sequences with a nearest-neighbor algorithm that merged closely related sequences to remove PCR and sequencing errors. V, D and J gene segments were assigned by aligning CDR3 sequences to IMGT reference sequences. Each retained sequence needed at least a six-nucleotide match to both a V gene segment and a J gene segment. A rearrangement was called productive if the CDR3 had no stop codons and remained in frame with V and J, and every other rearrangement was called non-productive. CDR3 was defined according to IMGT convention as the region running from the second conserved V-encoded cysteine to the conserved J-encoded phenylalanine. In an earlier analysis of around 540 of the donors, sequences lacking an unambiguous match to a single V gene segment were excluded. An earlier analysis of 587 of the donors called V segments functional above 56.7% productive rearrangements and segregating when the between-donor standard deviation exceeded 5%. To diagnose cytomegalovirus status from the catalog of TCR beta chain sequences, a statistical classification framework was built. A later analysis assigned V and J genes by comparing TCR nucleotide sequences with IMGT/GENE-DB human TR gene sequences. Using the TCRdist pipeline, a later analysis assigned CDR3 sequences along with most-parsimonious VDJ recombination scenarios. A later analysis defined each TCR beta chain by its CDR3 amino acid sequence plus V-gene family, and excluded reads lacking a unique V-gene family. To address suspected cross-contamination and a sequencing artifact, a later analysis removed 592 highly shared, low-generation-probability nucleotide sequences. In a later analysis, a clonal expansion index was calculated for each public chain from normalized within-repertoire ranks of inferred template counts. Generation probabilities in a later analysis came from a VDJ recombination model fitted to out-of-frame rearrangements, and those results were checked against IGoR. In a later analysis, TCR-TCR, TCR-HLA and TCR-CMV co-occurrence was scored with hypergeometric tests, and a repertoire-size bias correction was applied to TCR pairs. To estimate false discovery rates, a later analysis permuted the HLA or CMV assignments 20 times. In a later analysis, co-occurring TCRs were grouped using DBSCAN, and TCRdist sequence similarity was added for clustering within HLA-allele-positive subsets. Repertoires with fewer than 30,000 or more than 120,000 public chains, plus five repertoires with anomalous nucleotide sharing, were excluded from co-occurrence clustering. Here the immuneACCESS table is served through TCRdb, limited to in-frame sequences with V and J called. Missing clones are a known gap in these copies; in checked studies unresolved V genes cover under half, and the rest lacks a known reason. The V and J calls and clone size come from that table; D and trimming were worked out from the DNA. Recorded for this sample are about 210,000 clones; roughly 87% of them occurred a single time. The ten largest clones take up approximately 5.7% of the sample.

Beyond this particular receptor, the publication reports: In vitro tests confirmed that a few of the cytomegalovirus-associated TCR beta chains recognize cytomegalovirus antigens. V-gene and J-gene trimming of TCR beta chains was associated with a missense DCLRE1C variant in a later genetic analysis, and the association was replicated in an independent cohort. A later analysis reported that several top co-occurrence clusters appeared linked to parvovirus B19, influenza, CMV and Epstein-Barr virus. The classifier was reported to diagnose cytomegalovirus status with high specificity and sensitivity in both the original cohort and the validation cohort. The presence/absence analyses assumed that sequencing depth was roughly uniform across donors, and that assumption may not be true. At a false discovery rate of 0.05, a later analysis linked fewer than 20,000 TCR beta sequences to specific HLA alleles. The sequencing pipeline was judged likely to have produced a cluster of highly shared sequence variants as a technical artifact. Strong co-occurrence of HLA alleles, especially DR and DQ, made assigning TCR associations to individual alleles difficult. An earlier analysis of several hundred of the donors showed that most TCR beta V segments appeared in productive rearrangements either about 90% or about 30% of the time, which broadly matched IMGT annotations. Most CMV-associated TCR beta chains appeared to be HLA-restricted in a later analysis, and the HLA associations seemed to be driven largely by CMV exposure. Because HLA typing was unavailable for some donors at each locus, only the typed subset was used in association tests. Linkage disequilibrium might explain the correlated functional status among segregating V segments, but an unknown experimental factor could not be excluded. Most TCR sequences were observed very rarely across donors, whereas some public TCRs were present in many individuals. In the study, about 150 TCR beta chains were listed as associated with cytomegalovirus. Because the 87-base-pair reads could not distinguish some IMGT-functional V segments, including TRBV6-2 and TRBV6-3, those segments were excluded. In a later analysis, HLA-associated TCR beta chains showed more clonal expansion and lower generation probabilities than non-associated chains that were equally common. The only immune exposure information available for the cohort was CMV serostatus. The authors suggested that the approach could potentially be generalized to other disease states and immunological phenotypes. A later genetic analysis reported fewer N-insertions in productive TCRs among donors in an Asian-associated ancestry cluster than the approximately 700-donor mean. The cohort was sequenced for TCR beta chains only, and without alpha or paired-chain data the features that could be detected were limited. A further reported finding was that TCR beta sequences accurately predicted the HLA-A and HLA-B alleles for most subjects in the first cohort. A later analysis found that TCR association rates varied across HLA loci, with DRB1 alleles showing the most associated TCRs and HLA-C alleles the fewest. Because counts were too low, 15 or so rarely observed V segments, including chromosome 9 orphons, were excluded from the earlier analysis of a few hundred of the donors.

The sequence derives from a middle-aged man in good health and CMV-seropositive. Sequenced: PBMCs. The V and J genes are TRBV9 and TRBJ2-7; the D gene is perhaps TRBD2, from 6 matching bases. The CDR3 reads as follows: CASSVGGGSVYEQYF. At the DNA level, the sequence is TGTGCCAGCAGCGTAGGTGGGGGGTCTGTCTACGAGCAGTACTTC.